Listed here are 4 T cell receptor beta chains from one sample, sequenced in a study of blood T cell repertoires in COVID-19. The data were produced by immunoSEQ multiplex PCR, yet TCRdb's version contains in-frame clones alone and is incomplete. The data show around 210,000 clones, with roughly 90% seen just once and approximately 8.1% held by the top ten. Source material: PBMCs or T cells enriched from blood (not recorded which). These receptors were obtained from a woman between 18 and 30 years old who had recovered from COVID-19.

The V and J genes are TRBV3-1 (or the pseudogene TRBV3-2) and TRBJ2-7, with 7 bases matching TRBD1. V lost 10 bases and J lost 2; bases outside the gene matches: 8. Germline CDR1 is LGHDT and CDR2 is YNNKEL (reference sequence). The CDR3 covers 13 residues. CDR3 residues: CATGLQGTYEQYF. In nucleotides, the CDR3 is TGTGCCACCGGATTACAGGGGACCTACGAGCAGTACTTC.

The rearrangement uses TRBV4-2 and TRBJ2-7; TRBD2 aligns across 8 bases. CDR1 and CDR2 from the germline V gene are LGHNA and YNFKEQ. V lost 0 bases, J lost 3 bases, and 7 bases stayed unmatched. CDR3 size: 16 residues. CDR3 DNA: TGTGCCAGCAGCCAAGATAGCCAGCGGGGGATCTACGAGCAGTACTTC. This codes for CASSQDSQRGIYEQYF.

CDR3 protein: CAWGLQGARGYTF. In DNA form, the CDR3 reads TGTGCCTGGGGACTACAGGGGGCGCGTGGCTACACCTTC. The V call is TRBV30, the J call TRBJ1-2; 9 positions agree with TRBD1. The CDR3 is made up of 13 amino acids. After removal of 5 bases from V and 7 bases from J, the junction contained 8 bases not matched to a gene. Germline assignment: CDR1 GTSNPN and CDR2 SVGIG (reference sequence).

The chain is built from TRBV19 and TRBJ1-3, with TRBD1 matching over 7 bases. Looked up from germline, CDR1 is LNHDA and CDR2 is SQIVND (reference sequence). The CDR3 consists of 15 residues. J gave up 2 bases and V 6 bases, and 7 bases lay outside the gene matches. CDR3 amino acids: CASRLRGSAGNTIYF. CDR3 nucleotide sequence: TGTGCCAGTAGACTCAGGGGGTCCGCTGGAAACACCATATATTTT.